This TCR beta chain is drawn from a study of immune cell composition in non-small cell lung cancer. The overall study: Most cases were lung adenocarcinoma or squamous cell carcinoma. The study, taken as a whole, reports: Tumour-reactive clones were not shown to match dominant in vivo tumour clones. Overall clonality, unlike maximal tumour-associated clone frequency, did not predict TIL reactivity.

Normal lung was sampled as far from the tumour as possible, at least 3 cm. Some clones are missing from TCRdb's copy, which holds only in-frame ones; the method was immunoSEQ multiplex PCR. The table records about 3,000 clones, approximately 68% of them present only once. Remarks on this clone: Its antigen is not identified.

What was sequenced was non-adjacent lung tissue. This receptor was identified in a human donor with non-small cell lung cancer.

CDR3 in amino acids: CASSADRADTEAFF. The DNA for the CDR3 is TGTGCCAGCAGCGCCGACAGGGCGGACACTGAAGCTTTCTTT. The chain recombines TRBV6-1 with TRBJ1-1; the match to TRBD1 covers 7 bases. The ends lost 6 bases at V and 3 bases at J; junction bases unmatched: 7. CDR3 length equals 14 residues. Germline CDR1 and CDR2: MNHNS and SASEGT.